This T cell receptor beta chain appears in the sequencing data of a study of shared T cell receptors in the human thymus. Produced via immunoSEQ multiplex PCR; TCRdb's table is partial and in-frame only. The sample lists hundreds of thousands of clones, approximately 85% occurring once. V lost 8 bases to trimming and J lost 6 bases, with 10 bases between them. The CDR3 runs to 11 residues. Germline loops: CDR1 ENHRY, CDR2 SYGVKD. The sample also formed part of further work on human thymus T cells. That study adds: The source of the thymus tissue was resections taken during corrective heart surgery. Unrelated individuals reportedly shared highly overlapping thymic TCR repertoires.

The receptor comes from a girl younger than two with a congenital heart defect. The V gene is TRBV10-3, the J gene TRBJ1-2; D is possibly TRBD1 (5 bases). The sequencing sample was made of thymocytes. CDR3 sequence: CAIRAGNGYTF. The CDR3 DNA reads TGTGCCATCCGGGCAGGGAATGGCTACACCTTC.